This T cell receptor (beta chain) was identified in a study of CD8 T cell repertoires and HIV-1 epitope variants. Study at large: T cells were stimulated with Twenty-five Gag and Nef peptides separately. Epitopes were three Gag families plus Nef HW9 and YT9. Separate from the cultures, 1M uncultured T cells served as baseline. Study-wide points: The TAALDMSHF plasma variant had no responses, unlike KF9 (about five clonotypes) and HW9 (one).

Comments on this clone: Its antigen remains unknown.

The CDR3 extends over 15 amino acids. Germline assignment: CDR1 WNHNN and CDR2 SYGVQD (reference sequence). The junction had 11 bases not matched to a gene; V was cut back by 7 bases and J by 6 bases. Libraries were prepared by immunoSEQ multiplex PCR; TCRdb keeps only in-frame clonotypes and omits some of them. The sample lists 1,200 or so clones, roughly 71% occurring once. This sequence originates from a male donor with HIV. The specimen sequenced was cultured CD8+ T cells derived from PBMCs. This sequence joins TRBV10-1 and TRBJ2-1, with 8 bases identical to TRBD1. CDR3 loop: CASTSSRTGINEQFF. CDR3 DNA sequence: TGCGCCAGCACCTCGTCTAGGACAGGGATCAATGAGCAGTTCTTC.